This T cell receptor beta chain was obtained from a study of blood T cell repertoires in COVID-19. Seattle-derived patients entered the study during active infection and were followed longitudinally. V shed 5 bases, J shed 1 base, and the junction held 12 bases outside the gene matches. The V gene's germline CDR1 is LGHNT and CDR2 FRNRAP. The CDR3 runs 17 residues. Assay used: immunoSEQ multiplex PCR; TCRdb lists only in-frame clones, some missing. This sample carries over 150,000 clones, approximately 86% of them seen once, and the ten largest clones take around 8%. The TCR was taken from a woman older than 75 with COVID-19, enrolled during active disease. The genes are TRBV12-5 and TRBJ2-3; 7 bases agree with TRBD2. The specimen was peripheral blood. CDR3 region: CASGRRDGGTGTDTQYF. The CDR3, as DNA: TGTGCTAGTGGTCGACGGGACGGGGGGACGGGCACAGATACGCAGTATTTT.